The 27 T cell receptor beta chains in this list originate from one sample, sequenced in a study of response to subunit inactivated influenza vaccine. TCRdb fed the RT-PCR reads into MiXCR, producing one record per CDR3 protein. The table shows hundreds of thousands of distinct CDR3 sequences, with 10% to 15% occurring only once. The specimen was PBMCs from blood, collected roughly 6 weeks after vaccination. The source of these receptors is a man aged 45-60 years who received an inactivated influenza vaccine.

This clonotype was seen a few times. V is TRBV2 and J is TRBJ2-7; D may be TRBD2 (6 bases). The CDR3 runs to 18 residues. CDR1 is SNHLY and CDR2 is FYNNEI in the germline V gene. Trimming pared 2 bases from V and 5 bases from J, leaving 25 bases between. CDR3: CASSEKGRTIWGRNEQYF. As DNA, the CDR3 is TGTGCCAGCAGTGAAAAAGGCCGTACCATATGGGGGAGGAACGAGCAGTACTTC. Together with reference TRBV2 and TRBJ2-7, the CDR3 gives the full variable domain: EPEVTQTPSHQVTQMGQEVILRCVPISNHLYFYWYRQILGQKVEFLVSFYNNEISEKSEIFDDQFSVERPDGSNFTLKIRSTKLEDSAMYFCASSEKGRTIWGRNEQYFGPGTRLTVT.

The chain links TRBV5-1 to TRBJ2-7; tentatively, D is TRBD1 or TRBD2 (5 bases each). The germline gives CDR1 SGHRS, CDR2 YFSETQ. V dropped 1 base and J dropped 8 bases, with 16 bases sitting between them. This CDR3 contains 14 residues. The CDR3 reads CASSLWGKGLQQYF. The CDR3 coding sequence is TGCGCCAGCAGCTTGTGGGGGAAGGGTCTCCAGCAGTACTTC.

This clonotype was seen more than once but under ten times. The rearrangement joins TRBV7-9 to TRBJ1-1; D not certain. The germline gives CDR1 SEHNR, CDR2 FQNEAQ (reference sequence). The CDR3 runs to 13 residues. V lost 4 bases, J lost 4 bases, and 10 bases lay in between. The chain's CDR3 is CASSSSRATEAFF. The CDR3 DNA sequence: TGTGCCAGCAGCTCCAGCCGGGCCACTGAAGCTTTCTTT.

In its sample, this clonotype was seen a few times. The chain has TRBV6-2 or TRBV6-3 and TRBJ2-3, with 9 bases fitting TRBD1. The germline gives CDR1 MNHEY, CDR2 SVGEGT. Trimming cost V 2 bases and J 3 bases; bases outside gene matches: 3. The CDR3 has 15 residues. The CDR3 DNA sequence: TGTGCCAGCAGTTACACCGGGACAGGGACAGATACGCAGTATTTT. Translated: CASSYTGTGTDTQYF.

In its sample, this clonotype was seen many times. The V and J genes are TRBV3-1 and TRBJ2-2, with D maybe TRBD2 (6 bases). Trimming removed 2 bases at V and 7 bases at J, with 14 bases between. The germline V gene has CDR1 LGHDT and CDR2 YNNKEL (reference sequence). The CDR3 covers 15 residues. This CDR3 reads CASSQSGTPHGELFF. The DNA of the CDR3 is TGTGCCAGCAGCCAATCCGGGACTCCTCACGGGGAGCTGTTTTTT.

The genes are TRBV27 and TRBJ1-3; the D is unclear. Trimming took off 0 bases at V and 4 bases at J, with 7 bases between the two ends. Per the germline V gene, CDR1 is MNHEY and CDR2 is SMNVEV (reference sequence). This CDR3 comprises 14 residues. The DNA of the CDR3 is TGTGCCAGCAGTTTATCAAGGGCCGGAAACACCATATATTTT. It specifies CASSLSRAGNTIYF.

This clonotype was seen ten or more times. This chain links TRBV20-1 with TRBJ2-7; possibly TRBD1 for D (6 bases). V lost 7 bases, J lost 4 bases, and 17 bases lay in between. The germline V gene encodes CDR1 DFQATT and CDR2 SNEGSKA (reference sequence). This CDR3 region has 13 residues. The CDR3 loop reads CSGTPGQIYEQYF. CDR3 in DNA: TGCAGTGGTACACCGGGACAAATTTACGAGCAGTACTTC.

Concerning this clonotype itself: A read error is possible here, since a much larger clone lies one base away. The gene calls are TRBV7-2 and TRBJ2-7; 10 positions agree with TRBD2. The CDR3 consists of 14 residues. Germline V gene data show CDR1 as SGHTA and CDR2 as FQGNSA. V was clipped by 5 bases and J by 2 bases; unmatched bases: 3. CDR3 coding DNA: TGTGCCAGCAGCAAACTAGCGGGGCCCTACGAGCAGTACTTC. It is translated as CASSKLAGPYEQYF.

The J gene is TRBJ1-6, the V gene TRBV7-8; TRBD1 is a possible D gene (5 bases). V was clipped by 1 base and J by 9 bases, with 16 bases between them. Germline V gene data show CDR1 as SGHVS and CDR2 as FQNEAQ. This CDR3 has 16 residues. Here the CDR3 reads CASSLGLGGSISPLHF. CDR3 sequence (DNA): TGTGCCAGCAGCTTAGGGTTGGGGGGTTCAATTTCACCCCTCCACTTT.

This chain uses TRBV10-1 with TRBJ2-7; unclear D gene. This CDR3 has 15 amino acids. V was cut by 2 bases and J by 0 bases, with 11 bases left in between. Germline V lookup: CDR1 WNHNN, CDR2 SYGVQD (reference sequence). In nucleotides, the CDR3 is TGCGCCAGCAGTGAGAGGGTCGGATACTCCTACGAGCAGTACTTC. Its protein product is CASSERVGYSYEQYF.

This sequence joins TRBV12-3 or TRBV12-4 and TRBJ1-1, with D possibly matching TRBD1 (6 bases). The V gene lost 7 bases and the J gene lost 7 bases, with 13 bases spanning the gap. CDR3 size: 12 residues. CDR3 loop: CASTRGGDEAFF. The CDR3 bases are TGTGCCAGCACCCGAGGGGGGGATGAAGCTTTCTTT.

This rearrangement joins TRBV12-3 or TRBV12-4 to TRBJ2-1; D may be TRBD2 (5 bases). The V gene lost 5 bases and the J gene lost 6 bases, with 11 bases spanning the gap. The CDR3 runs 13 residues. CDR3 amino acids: CASSTTSANEQFF. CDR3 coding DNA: TGTGCCAGCAGTACCACTAGTGCCAATGAGCAGTTCTTC.

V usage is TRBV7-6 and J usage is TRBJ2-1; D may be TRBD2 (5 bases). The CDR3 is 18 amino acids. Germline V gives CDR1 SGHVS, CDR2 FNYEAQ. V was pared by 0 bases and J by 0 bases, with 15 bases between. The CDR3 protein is CASSLALGGLSSYNEQFF. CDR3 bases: TGTGCCAGCAGCTTAGCCCTGGGCGGGCTGAGCTCCTACAATGAGCAGTTCTTC.

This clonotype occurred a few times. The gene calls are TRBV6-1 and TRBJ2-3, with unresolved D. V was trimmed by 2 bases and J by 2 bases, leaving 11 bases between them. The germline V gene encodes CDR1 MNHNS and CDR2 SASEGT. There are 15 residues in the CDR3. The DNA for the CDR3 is TGTGCCAGCAGTGAAATGGCAGGCACCACAGATACGCAGTATTTT. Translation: CASSEMAGTTDTQYF.

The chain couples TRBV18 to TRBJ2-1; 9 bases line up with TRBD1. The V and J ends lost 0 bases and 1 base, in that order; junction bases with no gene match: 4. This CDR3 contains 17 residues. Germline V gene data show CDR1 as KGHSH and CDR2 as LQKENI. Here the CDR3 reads CASSPPGQGVSYNEQFF. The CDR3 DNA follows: TGTGCCAGCTCACCACCGGGACAGGGAGTTTCCTACAATGAGCAGTTCTTC.

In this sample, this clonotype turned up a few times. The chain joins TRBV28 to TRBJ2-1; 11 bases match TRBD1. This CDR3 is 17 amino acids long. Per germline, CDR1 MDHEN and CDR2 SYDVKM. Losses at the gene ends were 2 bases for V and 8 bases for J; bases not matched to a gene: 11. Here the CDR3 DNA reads TGTGCCAGCAGTTTACTCGCCGGGACAGGGGGGAGAGATGAGCAGTTCTTC. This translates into CASSLLAGTGGRDEQFF.

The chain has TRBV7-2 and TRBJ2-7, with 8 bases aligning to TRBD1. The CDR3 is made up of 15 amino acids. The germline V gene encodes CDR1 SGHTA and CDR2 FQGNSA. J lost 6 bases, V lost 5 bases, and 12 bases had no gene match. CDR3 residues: CASSAGTGWSIEQYF. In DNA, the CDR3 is TGTGCCAGCAGCGCTGGGACAGGCTGGTCGATCGAGCAGTACTTC.

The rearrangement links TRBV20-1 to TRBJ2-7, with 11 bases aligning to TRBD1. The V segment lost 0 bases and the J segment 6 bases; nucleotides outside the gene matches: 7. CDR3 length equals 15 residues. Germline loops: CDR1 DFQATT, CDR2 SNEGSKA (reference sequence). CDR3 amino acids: CSARDSGTGGSEQYF. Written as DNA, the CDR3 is TGCAGTGCTAGAGACTCCGGGACAGGGGGATCCGAGCAGTACTTC.

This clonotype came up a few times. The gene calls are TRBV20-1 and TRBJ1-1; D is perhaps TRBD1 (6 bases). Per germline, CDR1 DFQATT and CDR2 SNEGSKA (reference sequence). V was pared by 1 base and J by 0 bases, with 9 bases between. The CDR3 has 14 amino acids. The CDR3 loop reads CSARAGTLNTEAFF. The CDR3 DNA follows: TGCAGTGCTAGAGCCGGGACACTGAACACTGAAGCTTTCTTT.

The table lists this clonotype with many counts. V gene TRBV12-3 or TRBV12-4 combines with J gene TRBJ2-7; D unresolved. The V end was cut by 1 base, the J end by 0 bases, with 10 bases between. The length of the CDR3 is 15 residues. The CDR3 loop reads CASSLVAASSYEQYF. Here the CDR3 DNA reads TGTGCCAGCAGTTTAGTGGCGGCAAGCTCCTACGAGCAGTACTTC.

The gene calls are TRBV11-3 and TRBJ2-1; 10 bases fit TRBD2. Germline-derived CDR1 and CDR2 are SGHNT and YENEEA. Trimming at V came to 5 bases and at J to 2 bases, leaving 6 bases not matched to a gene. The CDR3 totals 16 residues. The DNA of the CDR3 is TGTGCCAGCAGCCCGCGGACTAGCGGCACCTACAATGAGCAGTTCTTC. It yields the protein CASSPRTSGTYNEQFF. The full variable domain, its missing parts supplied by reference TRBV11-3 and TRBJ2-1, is EAGVVQSPRYKIIEKKQPVAFWCNPISGHNTLYWYLQNLGQGPELLIRYENEEAVDDSQLPKDRFSAERLKGVDSTLKIQPAELGDSAVYLCASSPRTSGTYNEQFFGPGTRLTVL.

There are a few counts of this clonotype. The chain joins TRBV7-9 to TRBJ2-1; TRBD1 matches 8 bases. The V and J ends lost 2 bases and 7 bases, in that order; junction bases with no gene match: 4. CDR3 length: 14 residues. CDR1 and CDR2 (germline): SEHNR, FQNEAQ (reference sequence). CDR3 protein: CASSLTQGANEQFF. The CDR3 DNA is TGTGCCAGCAGCTTAACGCAGGGGGCAAATGAGCAGTTCTTC.

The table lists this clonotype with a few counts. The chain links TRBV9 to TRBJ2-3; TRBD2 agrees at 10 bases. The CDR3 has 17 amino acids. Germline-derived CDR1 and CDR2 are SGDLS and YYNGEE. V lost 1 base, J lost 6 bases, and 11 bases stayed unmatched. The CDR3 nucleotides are TGTGCCAGCAGCGTAAAGGGACTAGCGTGGGTCGGGGATACGCAGTATTTT. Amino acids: CASSVKGLAWVGDTQYF.

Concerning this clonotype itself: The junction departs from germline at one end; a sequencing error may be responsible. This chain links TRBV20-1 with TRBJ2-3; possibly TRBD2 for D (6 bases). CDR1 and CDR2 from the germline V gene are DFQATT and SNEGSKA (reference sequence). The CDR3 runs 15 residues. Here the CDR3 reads CSARDGGLSGDTQYF. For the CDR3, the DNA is TGCAGTGCCAGAGACGGGGGACTCTCAGGAGATACGCAGTATTTT.

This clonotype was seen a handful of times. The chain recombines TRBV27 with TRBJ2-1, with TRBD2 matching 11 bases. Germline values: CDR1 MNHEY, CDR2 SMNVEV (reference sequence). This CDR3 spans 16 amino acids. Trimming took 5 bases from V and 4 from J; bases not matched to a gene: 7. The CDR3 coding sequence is TGTGCCAGCAGTCTTATAGGGACTAGCGGTTACAATGAGCAGTTCTTC. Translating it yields CASSLIGTSGYNEQFF.

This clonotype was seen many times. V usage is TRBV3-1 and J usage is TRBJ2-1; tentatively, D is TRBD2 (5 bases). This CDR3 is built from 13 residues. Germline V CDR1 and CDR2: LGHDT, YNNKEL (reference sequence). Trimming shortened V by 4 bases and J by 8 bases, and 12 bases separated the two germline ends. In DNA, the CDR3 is TGTGCCAGCAGCCTATACGACGGGGATGAGCAGTTCTTC. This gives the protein CASSLYDGDEQFF.

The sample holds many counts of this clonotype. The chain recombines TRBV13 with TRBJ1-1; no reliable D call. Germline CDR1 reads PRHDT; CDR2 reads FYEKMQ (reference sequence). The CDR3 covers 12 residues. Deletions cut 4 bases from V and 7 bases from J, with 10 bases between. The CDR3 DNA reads TGTGCCAGCAGCTACCCTGGCGGTGAAGCTTTCTTT. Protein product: CASSYPGGEAFF.